A selection of T cell receptor beta chains follows, all from one sample in a study of T cell responses to AZD1222 COVID-19 vaccine. Method: immunoSEQ multiplex PCR; TCRdb's copy keeps in-frame clones and lacks some. The sample lists approximately 190,000 clones; more than 75% were seen once. Sequenced here: peripheral blood, sampled on day 0 of AZD1222 vaccination. The origin of the receptors is an adult in good health. Both conserved end residues are part of each CDR3. The D gene is left open where the match is weak. Some rows have no size entry. The others give once, few or many, or a class for an expanded clone.

TRBJ2-3 | once | 14 | NA | TRBV6-2/TRBV6-3 | CASSRGSLVGTQYF | TGTGCCAGCAGTCGGGGCTCCCTTGTGGGTACGCAGTATTTT
TRBJ2-5 | NA | 14 | TRBD2 | TRBV7-3 | CASSLLADPETQYF | TGTGCCAGCAGCTTACTAGCGGACCCAGAGACCCAGTACTTC
TRBJ2-7 | NA | 15 | TRBD1 | TRBV6-5 | CASSSPGGQAYEQYF | TGTGCCAGCAGTTCTCCAGGGGGACAGGCCTACGAGCAGTACTTC
TRBJ1-6 | NA | 17 | TRBD1 | TRBV5-4 | CASSATLRTGGASPLHF | TGTGCCAGCAGCGCTACGTTGCGGACAGGGGGTGCGTCACCCCTCCACTTT
TRBJ2-5 | NA | 15 | NA | TRBV27 | CASSLGFGAGETQYF | TGTGCCAGCAGTTTAGGGTTTGGGGCTGGAGAGACCCAGTACTTC
TRBJ1-1 | NA | 14 | NA | TRBV5-1 | CASSLAGGVVEAFF | TGCGCCAGCAGCTTGGCGGGTGGGGTGGTTGAAGCTTTCTTT
TRBJ2-7 | NA | 15 | TRBD2 | TRBV7-2 | CASSQGLAGAYEQYF | TGTGCCAGCAGCCAGGGACTAGCGGGGGCCTACGAGCAGTACTTC
TRBJ1-2 | NA | 14 | NA | TRBV2 | CATHGAGTNYGYTF | TGTGCCACCCACGGGGCAGGGACCAATTATGGCTACACCTTC
TRBJ2-1 | NA | 16 | TRBD1 | TRBV7-3 | CASSLLSPGGYNEQFF | TGTGCCAGCAGCCTCCTGAGCCCAGGGGGCTACAATGAGCAGTTCTTC
TRBJ1-5 | once | 11 | NA | TRBV19 | CASTRGAYQHF | TGTGCCAGTACCCGGGGGGCCTACCAGCATTTT
TRBJ2-1 | NA | 15 | TRBD2 | TRBV13 | CASSYPSGSYNEQFF | TGTGCCAGCAGCTACCCTAGCGGATCCTACAATGAGCAGTTCTTC
TRBJ1-6 | NA | 17 | NA | TRBV13 | CASSKGPTSSYNSPLHF | TGTGCCAGCAGCAAAGGACCGACGAGCTCCTATAATTCACCCCTCCACTTT
TRBJ2-1 | NA | 17 | TRBD2 | TRBV5-1 | CASSLLAGTSRINEQFF | TGCGCCAGCAGCTTGTTGGCCGGGACTAGCCGAATCAATGAGCAGTTCTTC
TRBJ2-1 | NA | 18 | TRBD2 | TRBV7-9 | CASSLAGPGLAAYNEQFF | TGTGCCAGCAGCTTAGCGGGACCGGGACTAGCGGCCTACAATGAGCAGTTCTTC
TRBJ1-1 | NA | 16 | TRBD1 | TRBV27 | CASRPLDRAGGTEAFF | TGTGCCAGCAGACCCTTGGACAGGGCCGGCGGCACTGAAGCTTTCTTT
TRBJ2-3 | NA | 16 | TRBD1 | TRBV9 | CASSVGRTGGTDTQYF | TGTGCCAGCAGCGTAGGGAGGACAGGAGGCACAGATACGCAGTATTTT
TRBJ1-6 | once | 13 | TRBD1 | TRBV3-1/TRBV3-2 | CASSQVQGGGLHF | TGTGCCAGCAGCCAAGTCCAGGGGGGAGGCCTCCACTTT
TRBJ2-1 | NA | 16 | TRBD1 | TRBV7-3 | CASSPRAGGPYNEQFF | TGTGCCAGCAGCCCAAGGGCAGGGGGCCCCTACAATGAGCAGTTCTTC
TRBJ2-3 | NA | 16 | NA | TRBV5-1 | CASSLGPGGMADTQYF | TGCGCCAGCAGCTTGGGGCCCGGGGGCATGGCAGATACGCAGTATTTT
TRBJ1-1 | NA | 19 | TRBD1 | TRBV7-9 | CASSSPSVGQGVANTEAFF | TGTGCCAGCAGCTCCCCCTCCGTGGGACAGGGGGTCGCGAACACTGAAGCTTTCTTT
TRBJ2-7 | few | 14 | TRBD2 | TRBV9 | CASSLAGEGYEQYF | TGTGCCAGCAGCCTCGCGGGGGAAGGCTACGAGCAGTACTTC
TRBJ2-5 | NA | 15 | TRBD2 | TRBV4-2 | CASSQGPTSRETQYF | TGTGCCAGCAGCCAAGGGCCGACTAGCAGAGAGACCCAGTACTTC
TRBJ1-1 | NA | 12 | NA | TRBV19 | CASSNPNTEAFF | TGTGCCAGTAGTAACCCGAACACTGAAGCTTTCTTT
TRBJ2-7 | NA | 14 | TRBD2 | TRBV28 | CASSFGGALYEQYF | TGTGCCAGCAGTTTCGGGGGGGCCCTCTACGAGCAGTACTTC
TRBJ2-7 | NA | 14 | TRBD1 | TRBV10-3 | CAIGTGRSNYEQYF | TGTGCCATCGGGACAGGGCGGTCGAACTACGAGCAGTACTTC
TRBJ1-5 | NA | 12 | NA | TRBV29-1 | CSVGGSNQPQHF | TGCAGCGTTGGAGGGAGCAATCAGCCCCAGCATTTT
TRBJ1-1 | NA | 13 | NA | TRBV7-3 | CASSPTPVTEAFF | TGTGCCAGCAGCCCAACCCCGGTCACTGAAGCTTTCTTT
TRBJ1-5 | few | 16 | NA | TRBV28 | CATKPPGPASNQPQHF | TGTGCCACCAAACCACCGGGTCCCGCCAGCAATCAGCCCCAGCATTTT
TRBJ1-6 | NA | 12 | NA | TRBV3-1/TRBV3-2 | CASSQRDSPLHF | TGTGCCAGCAGCCAACGGGATTCACCCCTCCACTTT
TRBJ2-2 | NA | 13 | NA | TRBV7-9 | CASSLESTTELFF | TGTGCCAGCAGCTTAGAGTCGACAACGGAGCTGTTTTTT
TRBJ1-4 | NA | 17 | NA | TRBV21-1 | CASSNGGPYATNEKLFF | TGTGCCAGCAGCAATGGGGGACCGTATGCAACTAATGAAAAACTGTTTTTT
TRBJ2-1 | NA | 15 | TRBD2 | TRBV9 | CASSWSGMGYNEQFF | TGTGCCAGCAGTTGGAGCGGGATGGGATACAATGAGCAGTTCTTC
TRBJ2-3 | NA | 16 | TRBD2 | TRBV19 | CASKFNQRESTDTQYF | TGTGCCAGTAAATTTAATCAGCGGGAGAGCACAGATACGCAGTATTTT
TRBJ1-1 | NA | 14 | TRBD1 | TRBV10-2 | CASSGQGSPTEAFF | TGCGCCAGCAGTGGACAGGGCAGCCCGACTGAAGCTTTCTTT
TRBJ2-5 | NA | 13 | NA | TRBV18 | CASSPGLQETQYF | TGTGCCAGCTCACCAGGGCTGCAAGAGACCCAGTACTTC
TRBJ2-1 | NA | 15 | TRBD2 | TRBV7-8 | CASSLELAGVNEQFF | TGTGCCAGCAGCTTAGAACTAGCGGGAGTCAATGAGCAGTTCTTC
TRBJ1-6 | once | 16 | NA | TRBV6-6 | CASAEFSKSGTWALHF | TGTGCCAGTGCTGAGTTCTCGAAATCCGGGACCTGGGCCCTCCACTTT
TRBJ1-5 | NA | 12 | NA | TRBV25-1 | CASRGGEQPQHF | TGTGCCAGCAGGGGAGGGGAGCAGCCCCAGCATTTT
TRBJ2-3 | NA | 16 | NA | TRBV27 | CASSLLARASTDTQYF | TGTGCCAGCAGTTTACTCGCGCGAGCTAGCACAGATACGCAGTATTTT
TRBJ2-7 | NA | 18 | NA | TRBV14 | CASSQEGRGPEELYEQYF | TGTGCCAGCAGCCAAGAAGGCCGGGGCCCCGAGGAGCTCTACGAGCAGTACTTC
TRBJ2-7 | NA | 15 | NA | TRBV7-9 | CASSTIQSPSYEQYF | TGTGCCAGCAGCACAATACAGAGCCCCTCCTACGAGCAGTACTTC
TRBJ2-7 | NA | 15 | NA | TRBV6-2/TRBV6-3 | CASSQGLGAYYEQYF | TGTGCCAGCAGCCAGGGCCTCGGGGCCTACTACGAGCAGTACTTC
TRBJ2-7 | few | 18 | TRBD2 | TRBV7-4 | CASSPGLADTRSPYEQYF | TGTGCCAGCAGCCCGGGACTAGCGGACACCCGGAGCCCCTACGAGCAGTACTTC
TRBJ1-2 | NA | 15 | NA | TRBV5-6 | CASSPGLRDHYGYTF | TGTGCCAGCAGCCCGGGCTTGAGAGACCACTATGGCTACACCTTC
TRBJ1-3 | NA | 16 | NA | TRBV19 | CASSIQGQLSGNTIYF | TGTGCCAGTAGTATCCAAGGACAACTCTCTGGAAACACCATATATTTT
TRBJ2-1 | NA | 12 | NA | TRBV12-3/TRBV12-4 | CASSLVLNEQFF | TGTGCCAGCAGTTTGGTTCTCAATGAGCAGTTCTTC
TRBJ1-3 | few | 17 | TRBD1 | TRBV5-4 | CASSGTGGIASGNTIYF | TGTGCCAGCAGCGGGACAGGGGGGATAGCTTCTGGAAACACCATATATTTT
TRBJ2-7 | NA | 13 | TRBD1 | TRBV27 | CASSGTGGYEQYF | TGTGCCAGCAGCGGGACAGGGGGGTACGAGCAGTACTTC
TRBJ2-1 | once | 12 | NA | TRBV7-2 | CASTHPSNEQFF | TGTGCCAGCACCCACCCCTCGAATGAGCAGTTCTTC
TRBJ2-2 | NA | 17 | TRBD1 | TRBV11-3 | CASSLVFGQGAGGELFF | TGTGCCAGCAGCTTAGTCTTCGGACAGGGGGCGGGTGGGGAGCTGTTTTTT
TRBJ1-2 | few | 14 | NA | TRBV28 | CASLPGGEFYGYTF | TGTGCCAGCTTGCCGGGAGGAGAATTCTATGGCTACACCTTC
TRBJ2-7 | NA | 14 | NA | TRBV27 | CAREVWGHNYEQYF | TGTGCCAGGGAGGTCTGGGGGCACAATTACGAGCAGTACTTC
TRBJ1-2 | once | 13 | NA | TRBV19 | CASSPKTNYGYTF | TGTGCCAGTAGTCCAAAGACCAACTATGGCTACACCTTC